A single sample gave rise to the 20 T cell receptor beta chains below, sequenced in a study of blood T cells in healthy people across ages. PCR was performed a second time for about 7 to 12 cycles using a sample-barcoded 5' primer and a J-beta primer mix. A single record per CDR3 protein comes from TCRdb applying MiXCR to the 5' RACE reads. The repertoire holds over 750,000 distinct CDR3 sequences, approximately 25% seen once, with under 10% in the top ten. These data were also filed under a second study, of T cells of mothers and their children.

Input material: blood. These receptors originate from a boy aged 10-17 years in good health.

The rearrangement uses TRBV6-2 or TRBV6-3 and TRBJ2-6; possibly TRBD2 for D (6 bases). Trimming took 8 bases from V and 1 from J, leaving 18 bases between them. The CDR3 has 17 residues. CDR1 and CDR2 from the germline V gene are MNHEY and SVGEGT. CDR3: CASGTRNIKSGANVLTF. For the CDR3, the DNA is TGTGCCAGCGGGACTCGAAATATAAAGTCTGGGGCCAACGTCCTGACTTTC.

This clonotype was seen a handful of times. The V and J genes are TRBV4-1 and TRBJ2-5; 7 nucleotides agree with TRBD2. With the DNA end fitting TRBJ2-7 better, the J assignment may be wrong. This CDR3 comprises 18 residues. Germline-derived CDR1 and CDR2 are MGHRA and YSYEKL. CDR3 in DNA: TGCGCCAGCAGCCAAGTAGGTAGCGGGTCCGTCTCCTCCTACGAGCAGTACTTC. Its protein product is CASSQVGSGSVSSYEQYF.

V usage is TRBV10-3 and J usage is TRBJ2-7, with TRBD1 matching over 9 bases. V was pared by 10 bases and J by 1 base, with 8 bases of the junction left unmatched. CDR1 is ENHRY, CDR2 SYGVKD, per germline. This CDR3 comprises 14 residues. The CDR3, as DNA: TGTGCCACCCACTCGGGACAGGGATCCTACGAGCAGTACTTC. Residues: CATHSGQGSYEQYF.

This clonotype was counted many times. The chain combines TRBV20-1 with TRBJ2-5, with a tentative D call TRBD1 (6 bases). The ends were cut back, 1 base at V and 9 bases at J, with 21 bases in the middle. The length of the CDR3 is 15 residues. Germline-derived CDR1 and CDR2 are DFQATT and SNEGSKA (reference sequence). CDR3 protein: CSARVENRVMGAQYF. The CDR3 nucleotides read TGCAGTGCTAGAGTGGAAAACAGGGTGATGGGGGCCCAGTACTTC.

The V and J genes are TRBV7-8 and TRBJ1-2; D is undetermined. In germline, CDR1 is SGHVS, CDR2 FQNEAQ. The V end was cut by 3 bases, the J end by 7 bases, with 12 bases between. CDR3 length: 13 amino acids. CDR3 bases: TGTGCCAGCAGCTTGGGGAGCCTGGCTGGCTACACCTTC. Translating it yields CASSLGSLAGYTF.

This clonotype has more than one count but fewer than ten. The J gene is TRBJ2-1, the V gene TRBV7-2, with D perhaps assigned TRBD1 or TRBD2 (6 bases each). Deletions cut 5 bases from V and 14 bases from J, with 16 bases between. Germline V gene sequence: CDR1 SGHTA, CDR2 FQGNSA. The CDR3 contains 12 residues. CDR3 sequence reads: CASSVAAGHKFF. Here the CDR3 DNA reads TGTGCCAGCAGCGTCGCCGCGGGACACAAGTTCTTC. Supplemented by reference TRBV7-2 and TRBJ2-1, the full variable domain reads GAGVSQSPSNKVTEKGKDVELRCDPISGHTALYWYRQSLGQGLEFLIYFQGNSAPDKSGLPSDRFSAERTGGSVSTLTIQRTQQEDSAVYLCASSVAAGHKFFGPGTRLTVL.

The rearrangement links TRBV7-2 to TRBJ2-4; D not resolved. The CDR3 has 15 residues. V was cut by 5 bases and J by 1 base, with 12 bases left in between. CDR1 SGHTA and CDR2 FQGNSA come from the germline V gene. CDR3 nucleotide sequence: TGTGCCAGCAGCCCCAGACCCCCTGCCAAAAACATTCAGTACTTC. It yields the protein CASSPRPPAKNIQYF.

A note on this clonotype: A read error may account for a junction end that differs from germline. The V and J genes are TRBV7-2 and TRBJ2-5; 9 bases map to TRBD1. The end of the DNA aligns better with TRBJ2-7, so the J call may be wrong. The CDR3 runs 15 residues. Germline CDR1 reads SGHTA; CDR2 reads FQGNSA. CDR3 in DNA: TGTGCCAGCACCTTAGGGACAGGGACCATCTACGAGCAGTACTTC. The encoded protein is CASTLGTGTIYEQYF.

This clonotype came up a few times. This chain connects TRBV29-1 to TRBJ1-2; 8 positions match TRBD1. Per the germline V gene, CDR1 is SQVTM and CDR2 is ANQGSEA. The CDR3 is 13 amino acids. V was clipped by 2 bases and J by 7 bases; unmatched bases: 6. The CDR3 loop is CSVENRGRGGYTF. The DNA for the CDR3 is TGCAGCGTTGAAAACAGGGGGAGGGGTGGCTACACCTTC. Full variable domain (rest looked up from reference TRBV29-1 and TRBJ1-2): SAVISQKPSRDICQRGTSLTIQCQVDSQVTMMFWYRQQPGQSLTLIATANQGSEATYESGFVIDKFPISRPNLTFSTLTVSNMSPEDSSIYLCSVENRGRGGYTFGSGTRLTVV.

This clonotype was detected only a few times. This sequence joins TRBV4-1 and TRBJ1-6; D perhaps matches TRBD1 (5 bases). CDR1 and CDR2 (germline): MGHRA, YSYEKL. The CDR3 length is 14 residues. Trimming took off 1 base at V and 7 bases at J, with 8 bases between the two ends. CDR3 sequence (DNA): TGCGCCAGCAGCCAAGCCCCAGGGAATTCACCCCTCCACTTT. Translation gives CASSQAPGNSPLHF.

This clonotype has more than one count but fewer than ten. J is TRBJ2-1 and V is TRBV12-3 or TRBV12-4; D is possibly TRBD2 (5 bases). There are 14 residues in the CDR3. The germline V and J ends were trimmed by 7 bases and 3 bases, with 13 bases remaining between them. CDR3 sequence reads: CASTTPGIYNEQFF. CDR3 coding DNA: TGTGCCAGCACTACCCCCGGGATCTACAATGAGCAGTTCTTC.

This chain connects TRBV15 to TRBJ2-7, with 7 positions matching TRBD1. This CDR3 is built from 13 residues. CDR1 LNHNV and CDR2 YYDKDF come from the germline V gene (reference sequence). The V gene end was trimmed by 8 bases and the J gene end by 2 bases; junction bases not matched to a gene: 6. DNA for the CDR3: TGTGCCACCGGACAGGTTTCCCCCTACGAGCAGTACTTC. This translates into CATGQVSPYEQYF.

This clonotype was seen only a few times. The CDR3 here is CASSEPFRGGEQYF. DNA for the CDR3: TGTGCCAGCAGTGAACCCTTCCGCGGGGGCGAGCAGTACTTC. The chain employs TRBV6-1 and TRBJ2-5; 7 nucleotides agree with TRBD2. The end of the DNA fits TRBJ2-7 better, so the J call may be wrong. The CDR3 covers 14 residues. The germline V gene encodes CDR1 MNHNS and CDR2 SASEGT.

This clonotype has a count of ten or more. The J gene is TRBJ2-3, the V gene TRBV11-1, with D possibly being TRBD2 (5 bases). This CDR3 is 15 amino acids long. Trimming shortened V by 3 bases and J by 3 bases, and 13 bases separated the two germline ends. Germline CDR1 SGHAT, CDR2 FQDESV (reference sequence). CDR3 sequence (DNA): TGTGCCAGCAGCTTGGAAGGAGGTTATACAGATACGCAGTATTTT. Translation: CASSLEGGYTDTQYF. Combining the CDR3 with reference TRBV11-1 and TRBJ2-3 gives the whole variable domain EAEVAQSPRYKITEKSQAVAFWCDPISGHATLYWYRQILGQGPELLVQFQDESVVDDSQLPKDRFSAERLKGVDSTLKIQPAELGDSAMYLCASSLEGGYTDTQYFGPGTRLTVL.

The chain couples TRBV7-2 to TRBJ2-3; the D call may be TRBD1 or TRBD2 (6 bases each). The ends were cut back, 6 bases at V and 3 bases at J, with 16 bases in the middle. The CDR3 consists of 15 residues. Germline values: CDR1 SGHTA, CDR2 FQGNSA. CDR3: CASSLRGRRTDTQYF. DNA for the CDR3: TGTGCCAGCAGTCTTAGGGGGAGGAGGACAGATACGCAGTATTTT.

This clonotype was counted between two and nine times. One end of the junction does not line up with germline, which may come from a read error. The CDR3 nucleotides are TGTGTCAGCAGCCCGACAGGGGGCCGCTCCTATAATTCACCCCTCCACTTT. Translating it yields CVSSPTGGRSYNSPLHF. The gene calls are TRBV6-1 and TRBJ1-6; 10 positions agree with TRBD1. The CDR3 consists of 17 residues. CDR1 and CDR2 (germline): MNHNS, SASEGT.

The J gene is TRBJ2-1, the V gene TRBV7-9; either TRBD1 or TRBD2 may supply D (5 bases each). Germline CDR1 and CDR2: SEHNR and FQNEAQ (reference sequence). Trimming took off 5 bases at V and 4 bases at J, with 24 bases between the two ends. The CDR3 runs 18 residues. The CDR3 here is CASSPRDPKHGIYNEQFF. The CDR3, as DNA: TGTGCCAGCAGCCCTCGGGACCCAAAACACGGAATATACAATGAGCAGTTCTTC.

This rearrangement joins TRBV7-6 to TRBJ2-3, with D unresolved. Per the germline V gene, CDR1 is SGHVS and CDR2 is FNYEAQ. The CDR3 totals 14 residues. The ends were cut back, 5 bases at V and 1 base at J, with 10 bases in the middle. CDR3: CASSQKWGTDTQYF. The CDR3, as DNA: TGTGCCAGCAGCCAAAAGTGGGGCACAGATACGCAGTATTTT.

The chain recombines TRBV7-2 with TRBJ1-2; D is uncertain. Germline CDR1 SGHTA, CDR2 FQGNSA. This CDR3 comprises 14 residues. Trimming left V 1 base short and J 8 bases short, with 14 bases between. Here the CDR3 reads CASSLEWMAGGYTF. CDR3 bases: TGTGCCAGCAGCTTAGAGTGGATGGCAGGAGGCTACACCTTC.

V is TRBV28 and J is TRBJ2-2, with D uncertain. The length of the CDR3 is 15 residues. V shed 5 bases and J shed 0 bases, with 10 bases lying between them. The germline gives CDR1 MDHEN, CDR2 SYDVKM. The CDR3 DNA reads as TGTGCCAGCAGTCCCCTCAGTTCGAACACCGGGGAGCTGTTTTTT. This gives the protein CASSPLSSNTGELFF.